Sequencing of this T cell receptor beta chain was carried out in a study of T cell responses to AZD1222 COVID-19 vaccine. Study-wide results and caveats: Unmutated regions of variants are reportedly targeted by nearly half of spike-specific TCRs. Seropositive AZD1222 recipients at baseline numbered only 5 to 7.

Clones were sequenced by immunoSEQ multiplex PCR, and TCRdb holds only the in-frame ones, with some missing. The sample consists of over 150,000 clones, roughly nine tenths of them appearing once. About this clone: What it binds is not known.

Trimming took off 1 base at V and 2 bases at J, with 8 bases between the two ends. CDR1 is SGHAT and CDR2 is FQDESV in the germline V gene (reference sequence). This CDR3 spans 14 amino acids. The material was peripheral blood, obtained 28 days after the second AZD1222 dose. The V gene is TRBV11-1, the J gene TRBJ2-5, with D perhaps matching TRBD1 (5 bases). The receptor's source is an adult who received the AZD1222 COVID-19 vaccine. In DNA, the CDR3 is TGTGCCAGCAGCTTAGTAACAGGACAAGAGACCCAGTACTTC. Translating gives CASSLVTGQETQYF.